A single sample gave rise to the 8 T cell receptor beta chains below, sequenced in a study of CXCR3-negative and CXCR3-positive naive CD8 T cells. General study points: CXCR3-positive naive cells had more hydrophobic TRB CDR3s than CXCR3-negative naive cells.

TRB cDNA was prepared as libraries by UMI-labeled 5' RACE. Reanalyzing the 5' RACE reads, TCRdb keeps one entry per CDR3 protein, without DNA. This sample contains 90,000 to 100,000 distinct CDR3 sequences. No cognate antigen is known for these TCRs. Sequences were obtained from naive CXCR3+ CD8+ T cells from blood. The sample's subset: CD45RO-CCR7+CD27+CD95- naive CD8+ T cells expressing CXCR3 (TNR3+). All receptors come from a human donor in good health. Some clones in this sample may be carry-over from other donors' samples.

The CDR3 sequence is CASSLERNEQFF. This chain links TRBV7-2 with TRBJ2-1. The CDR3 totals 12 residues. Per the germline V gene, CDR1 is SGHTA and CDR2 is FQGNSA.

The chain recombines TRBV6-6 with TRBJ2-1; TCRdb names TRBD2, which stays unverified in the absence of DNA. CDR3 length: 13 amino acids. Per germline, CDR1 MNHNY and CDR2 SVGAGI (reference sequence). This CDR3 reads CASSFGGRYERFF.

The rearrangement links TRBV12-3 or TRBV12-4 to TRBJ2-7; there is no DNA to check the TCRdb D call of TRBD1. The CDR3 has 13 amino acids. The CDR3 region is CASRQDRTYEQYF.

The CDR3 region is CSVRTGISYEQYF. This chain joins TRBV29-1 and TRBJ2-7. This CDR3 is 13 amino acids long. In germline, CDR1 is SQVTM, CDR2 ANQGSEA.

This chain links TRBV5-5 with TRBJ1-3; the TCRdb call, TRBD1, lacks DNA for checking. The CDR3 spans 18 residues. The germline gives CDR1 SGHKS, CDR2 YYEKEE (reference sequence). CDR3 region: CASSRFNVGQGLGNTIYF.

The chain joins TRBV7-8 to TRBJ1-1; TCRdb selects TRBD1, and the lack of DNA leaves this call unchecked. Germline CDR1 SGHVS, CDR2 FQNEAQ. This CDR3 comprises 15 residues. CDR3 sequence reads: CASSYQDRVNTEAFF.

This chain uses TRBV5-1 with TRBJ2-7. Germline CDR1 and CDR2: SGHRS and YFSETQ. The CDR3 covers 11 residues. Here the CDR3 reads CASSFSHEQYF.

The chain combines TRBV29-1 with TRBJ1-1. The length of the CDR3 is 14 residues. The V gene's germline CDR1 is SQVTM and CDR2 ANQGSEA. CDR3 sequence: CSVGTAASNAEAFF.